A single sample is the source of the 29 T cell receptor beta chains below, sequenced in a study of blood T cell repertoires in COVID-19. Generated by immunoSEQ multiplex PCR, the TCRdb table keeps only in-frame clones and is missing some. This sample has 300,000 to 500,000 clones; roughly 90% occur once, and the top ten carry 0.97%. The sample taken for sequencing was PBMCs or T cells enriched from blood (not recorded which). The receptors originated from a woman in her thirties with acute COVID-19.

Here the CDR3 reads CASRRYTGKPYNSPLHF. CDR3 DNA: TGTGCCAGCAGACGGTACACAGGGAAACCCTATAATTCACCCCTCCACTTT. The chain carries TRBV7-2 and TRBJ1-6; possible D gene TRBD1, 6 bases. Germline CDR1 is SGHTA and CDR2 is FQGNSA. The germline V and J ends were trimmed by 6 bases and 2 bases, with 17 bases remaining between them. The CDR3 runs to 17 residues.

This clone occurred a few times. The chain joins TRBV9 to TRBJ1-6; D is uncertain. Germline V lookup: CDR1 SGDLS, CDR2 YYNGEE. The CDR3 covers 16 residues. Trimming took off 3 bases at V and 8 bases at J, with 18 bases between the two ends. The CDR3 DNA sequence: TGTGCCAGCAGCGCGCGTTTCCAGTTCGGGGATTCACCCCTCCACTTT. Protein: CASSARFQFGDSPLHF.

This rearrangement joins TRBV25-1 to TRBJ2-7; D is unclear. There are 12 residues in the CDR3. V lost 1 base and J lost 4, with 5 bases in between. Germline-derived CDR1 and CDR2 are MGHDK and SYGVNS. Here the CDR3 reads CASSEFGYEQYF. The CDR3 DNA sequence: TGTGCCAGCAGTGAATTCGGGTACGAGCAGTACTTC.

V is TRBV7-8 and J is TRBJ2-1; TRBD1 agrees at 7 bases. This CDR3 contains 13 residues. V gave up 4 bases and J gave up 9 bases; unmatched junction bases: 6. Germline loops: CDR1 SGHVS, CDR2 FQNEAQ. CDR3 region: CASSWDRQGEQFF. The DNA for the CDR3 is TGTGCCAGCAGCTGGGACAGACAGGGTGAGCAGTTCTTC.

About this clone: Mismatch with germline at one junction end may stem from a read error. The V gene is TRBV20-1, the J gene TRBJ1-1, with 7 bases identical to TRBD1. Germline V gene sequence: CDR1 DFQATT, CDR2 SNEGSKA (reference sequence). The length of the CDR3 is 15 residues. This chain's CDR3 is CSPSPAGGENTEAFF. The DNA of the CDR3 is TGCAGTCCTAGTCCCGCAGGGGGTGAGAACACTGAAGCTTTCTTT.

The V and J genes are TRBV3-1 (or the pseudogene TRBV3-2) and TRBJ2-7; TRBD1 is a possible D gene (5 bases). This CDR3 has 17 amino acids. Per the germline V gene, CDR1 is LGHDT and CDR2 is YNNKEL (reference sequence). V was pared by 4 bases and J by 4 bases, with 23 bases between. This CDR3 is CASSPSPPNQGTYEQYF. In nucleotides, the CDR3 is TGTGCCAGCAGCCCCAGCCCCCCCAACCAGGGTACGTACGAGCAGTACTTC.

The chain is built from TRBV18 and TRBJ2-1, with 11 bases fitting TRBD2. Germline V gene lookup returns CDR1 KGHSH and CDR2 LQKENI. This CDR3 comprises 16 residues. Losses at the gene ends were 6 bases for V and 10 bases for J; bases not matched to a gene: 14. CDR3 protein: CASSLTLAGGRLEQFF. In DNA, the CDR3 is TGTGCCAGCTCGCTCACCCTAGCGGGGGGCCGGTTGGAGCAGTTCTTC. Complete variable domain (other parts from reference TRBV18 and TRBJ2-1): NAGVMQNPRHLVRRRGQEARLRCSPMKGHSHVYWYRQLPEEGLKFMVYLQKENIIDESGMPKERFSAEFPKEGPSILRIQQVVRGDSAAYFCASSLTLAGGRLEQFFGPGTRLTVL.

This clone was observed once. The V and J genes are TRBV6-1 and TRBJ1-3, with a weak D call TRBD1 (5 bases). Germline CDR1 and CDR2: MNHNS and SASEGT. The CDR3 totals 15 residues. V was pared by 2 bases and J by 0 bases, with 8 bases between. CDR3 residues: CASSERGFSGNTIYF. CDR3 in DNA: TGTGCCAGCAGTGAAAGGGGCTTCTCTGGAAACACCATATATTTT.

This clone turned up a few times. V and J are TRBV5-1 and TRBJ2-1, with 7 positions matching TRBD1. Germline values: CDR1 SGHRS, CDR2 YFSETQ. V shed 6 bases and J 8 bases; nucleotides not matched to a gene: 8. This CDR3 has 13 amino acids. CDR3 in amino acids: CASTLRQGYEQFF. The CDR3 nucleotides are TGCGCCAGCACCCTCCGACAGGGCTATGAGCAGTTCTTC.

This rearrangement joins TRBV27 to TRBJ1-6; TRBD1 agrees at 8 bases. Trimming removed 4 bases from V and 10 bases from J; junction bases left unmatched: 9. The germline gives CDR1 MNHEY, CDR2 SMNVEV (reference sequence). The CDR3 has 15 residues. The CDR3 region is CASSSGRGLLSPLHF. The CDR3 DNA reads TGTGCCAGCAGTTCCGGCAGGGGGCTTTTATCACCCCTCCACTTT.

CDR3 nucleotides: TGTGCCATCAGTCGGCAGGGGGCCCCGACGGATGGCTACACCTTC. This gives the protein CAISRQGAPTDGYTF. The gene calls are TRBV10-3 and TRBJ1-2, with TRBD1 matching 8 bases. V shed 5 bases, J shed 6 bases, and the junction held 11 bases outside the gene matches. This CDR3 has 15 residues. CDR1 is ENHRY and CDR2 is SYGVKD in the germline V gene.

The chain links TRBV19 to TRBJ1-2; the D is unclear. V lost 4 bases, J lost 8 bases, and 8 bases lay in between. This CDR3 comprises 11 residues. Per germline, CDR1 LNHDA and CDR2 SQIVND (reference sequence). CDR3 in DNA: TGTGCCAGTAGTAATATGGGCGGCTACACCTTC. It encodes CASSNMGGYTF.

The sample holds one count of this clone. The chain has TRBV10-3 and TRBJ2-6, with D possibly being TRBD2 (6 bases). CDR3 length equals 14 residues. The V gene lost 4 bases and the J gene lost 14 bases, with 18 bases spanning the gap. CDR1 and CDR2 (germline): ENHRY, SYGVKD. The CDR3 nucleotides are TGTGCCATCAGTGCCCTGGGACTTCCCAGCATCCTGACTTTC. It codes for CAISALGLPSILTF.

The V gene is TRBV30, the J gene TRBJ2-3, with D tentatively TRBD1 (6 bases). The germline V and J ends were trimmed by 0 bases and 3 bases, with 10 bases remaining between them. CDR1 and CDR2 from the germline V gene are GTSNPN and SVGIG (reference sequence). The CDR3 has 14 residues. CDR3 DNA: TGTGCCTGGAGTGTAAAGCAGGGGACAGATACGCAGTATTTT. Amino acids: CAWSVKQGTDTQYF.

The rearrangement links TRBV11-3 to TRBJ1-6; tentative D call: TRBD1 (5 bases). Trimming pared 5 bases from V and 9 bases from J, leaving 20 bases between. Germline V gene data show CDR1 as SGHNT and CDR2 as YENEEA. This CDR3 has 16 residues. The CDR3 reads CASSPNGGIVGSPLHF. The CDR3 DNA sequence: TGTGCCAGCAGCCCCAACGGGGGGATCGTGGGTTCACCCCTCCACTTT.

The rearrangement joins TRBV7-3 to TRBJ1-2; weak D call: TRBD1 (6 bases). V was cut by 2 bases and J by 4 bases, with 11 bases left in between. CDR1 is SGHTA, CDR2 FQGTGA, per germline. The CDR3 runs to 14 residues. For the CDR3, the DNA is TGTGCCAGCAGCTTAGCGGGGGGCGCCTATGGCTACACCTTC. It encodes CASSLAGGAYGYTF.

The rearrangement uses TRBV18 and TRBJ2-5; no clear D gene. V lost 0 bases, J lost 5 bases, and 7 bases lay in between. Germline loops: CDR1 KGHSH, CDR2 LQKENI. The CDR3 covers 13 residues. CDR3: CASSPPEQETQYF. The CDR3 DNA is TGTGCCAGCTCACCACCGGAGCAGGAGACCCAGTACTTC.

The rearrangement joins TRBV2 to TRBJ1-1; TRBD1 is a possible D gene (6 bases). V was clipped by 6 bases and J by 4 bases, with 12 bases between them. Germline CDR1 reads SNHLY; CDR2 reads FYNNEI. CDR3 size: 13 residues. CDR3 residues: CASSVGQSTEAFF. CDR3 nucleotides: TGTGCCAGCAGCGTCGGACAGTCCACTGAAGCTTTCTTT.

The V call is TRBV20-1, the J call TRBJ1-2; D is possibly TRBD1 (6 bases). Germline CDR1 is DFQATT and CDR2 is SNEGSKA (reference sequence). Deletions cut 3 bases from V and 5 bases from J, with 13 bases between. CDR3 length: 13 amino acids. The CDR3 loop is CSASSLRGYGYTF. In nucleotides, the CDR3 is TGCAGTGCTAGTTCGCTAAGGGGGTATGGCTACACCTTC.

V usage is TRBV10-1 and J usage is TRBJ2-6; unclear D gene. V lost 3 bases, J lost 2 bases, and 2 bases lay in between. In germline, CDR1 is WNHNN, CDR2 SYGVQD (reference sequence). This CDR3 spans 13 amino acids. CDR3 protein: CASSDTGANVLTF. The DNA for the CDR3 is TGCGCCAGCAGTGACACTGGGGCCAACGTCCTGACTTTC.

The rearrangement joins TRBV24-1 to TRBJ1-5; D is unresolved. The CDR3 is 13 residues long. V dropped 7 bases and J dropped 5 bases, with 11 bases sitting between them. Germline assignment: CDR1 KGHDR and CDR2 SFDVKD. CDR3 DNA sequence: TGTGCCACCAGAATGGGCAGTGATCAGCCCCAGCATTTT. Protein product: CATRMGSDQPQHF.

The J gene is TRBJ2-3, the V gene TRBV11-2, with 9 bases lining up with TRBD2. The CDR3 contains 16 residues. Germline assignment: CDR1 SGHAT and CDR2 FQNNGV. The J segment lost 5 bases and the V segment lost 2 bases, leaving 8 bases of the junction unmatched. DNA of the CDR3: TGTGCCAGCAGCTTATGGCGGGGGGGCCTGGGAGATACGCAGTATTTT. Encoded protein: CASSLWRGGLGDTQYF.

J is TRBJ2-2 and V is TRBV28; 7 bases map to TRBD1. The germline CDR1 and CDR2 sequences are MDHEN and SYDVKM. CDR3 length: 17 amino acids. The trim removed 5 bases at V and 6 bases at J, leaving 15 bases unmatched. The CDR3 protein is CASSPPLDRVRAGELFF. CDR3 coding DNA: TGTGCCAGCAGTCCACCCCTCGACAGGGTGAGGGCCGGGGAGCTGTTTTTT. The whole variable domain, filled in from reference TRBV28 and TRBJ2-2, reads DVKVTQSSRYLVKRTGEKVFLECVQDMDHENMFWYRQDPGLGLRLIYFSYDVKMKEKGDIPEGYSVSREKKERFSLILESASTNQTSMYLCASSPPLDRVRAGELFFGEGSRLTVL.

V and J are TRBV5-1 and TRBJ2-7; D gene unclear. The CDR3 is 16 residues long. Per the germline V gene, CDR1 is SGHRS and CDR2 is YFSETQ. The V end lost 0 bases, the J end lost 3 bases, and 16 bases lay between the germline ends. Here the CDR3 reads CASSLAAASSLYEQYF. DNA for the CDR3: TGCGCCAGCAGCTTGGCCGCGGCCTCTTCCCTCTACGAGCAGTACTTC.

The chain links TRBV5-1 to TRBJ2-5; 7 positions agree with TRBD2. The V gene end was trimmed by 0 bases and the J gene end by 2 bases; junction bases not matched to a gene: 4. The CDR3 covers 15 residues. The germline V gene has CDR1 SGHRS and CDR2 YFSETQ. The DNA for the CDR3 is TGCGCCAGCAGCTTGGGTCCCGGGGGGCAAGAGACCCAGTACTTC. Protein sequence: CASSLGPGGQETQYF. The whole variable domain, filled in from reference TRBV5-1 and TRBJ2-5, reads KAGVTQTPRYLIKTRGQQVTLSCSPISGHRSVSWYQQTPGQGLQFLFEYFSETQRNKGNFPGRFSGRQFSNSRSEMNVSTLELGDSALYLCASSLGPGGQETQYFGPGTRLLVL.

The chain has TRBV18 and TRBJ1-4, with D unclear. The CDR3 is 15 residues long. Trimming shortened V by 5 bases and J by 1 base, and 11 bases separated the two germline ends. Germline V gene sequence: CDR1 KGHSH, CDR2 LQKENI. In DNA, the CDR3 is TGTGCCAGCTCATCTATACCGAAAACTAATGAAAAACTGTTTTTT. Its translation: CASSSIPKTNEKLFF.

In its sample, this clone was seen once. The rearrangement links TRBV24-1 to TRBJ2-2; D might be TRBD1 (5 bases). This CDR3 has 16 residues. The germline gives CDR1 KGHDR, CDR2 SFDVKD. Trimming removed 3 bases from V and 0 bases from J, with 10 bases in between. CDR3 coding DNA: TGTGCCACCAGTGATCCCAAGGGGTCGAACACCGGGGAGCTGTTTTTT. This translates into CATSDPKGSNTGELFF.

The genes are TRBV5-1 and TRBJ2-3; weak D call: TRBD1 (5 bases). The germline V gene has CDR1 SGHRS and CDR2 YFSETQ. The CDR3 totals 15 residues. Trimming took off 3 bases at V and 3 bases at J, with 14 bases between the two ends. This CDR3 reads CASSSRTLTTDTQYF. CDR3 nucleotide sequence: TGCGCCAGCAGCTCGAGGACACTAACTACAGATACGCAGTATTTT.

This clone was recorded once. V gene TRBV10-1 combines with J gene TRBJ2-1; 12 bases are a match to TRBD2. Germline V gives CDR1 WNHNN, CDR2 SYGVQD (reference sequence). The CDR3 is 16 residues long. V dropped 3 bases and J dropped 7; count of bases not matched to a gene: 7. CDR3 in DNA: TGCGCCAGCAGTGAATCTAGCGGGGGGGTTTGGAATGAGCAGTTCTTC. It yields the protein CASSESSGGVWNEQFF.